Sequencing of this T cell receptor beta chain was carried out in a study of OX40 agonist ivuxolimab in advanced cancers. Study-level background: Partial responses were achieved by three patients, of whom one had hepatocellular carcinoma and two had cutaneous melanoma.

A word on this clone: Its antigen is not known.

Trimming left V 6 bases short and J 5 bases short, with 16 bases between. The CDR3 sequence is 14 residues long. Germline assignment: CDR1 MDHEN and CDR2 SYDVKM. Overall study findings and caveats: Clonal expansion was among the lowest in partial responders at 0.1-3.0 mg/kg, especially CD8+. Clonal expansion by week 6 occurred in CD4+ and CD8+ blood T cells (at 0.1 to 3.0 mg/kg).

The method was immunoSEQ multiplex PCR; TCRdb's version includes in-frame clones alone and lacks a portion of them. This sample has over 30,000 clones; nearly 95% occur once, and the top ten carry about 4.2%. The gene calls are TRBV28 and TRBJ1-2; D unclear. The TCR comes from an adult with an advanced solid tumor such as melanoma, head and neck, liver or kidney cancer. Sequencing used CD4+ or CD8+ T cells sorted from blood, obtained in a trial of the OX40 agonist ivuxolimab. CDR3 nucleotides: TGTGCCAGCAGCCCCCCCCCGGAAGCTTATGGCTACACCTTC. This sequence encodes CASSPPPEAYGYTF.